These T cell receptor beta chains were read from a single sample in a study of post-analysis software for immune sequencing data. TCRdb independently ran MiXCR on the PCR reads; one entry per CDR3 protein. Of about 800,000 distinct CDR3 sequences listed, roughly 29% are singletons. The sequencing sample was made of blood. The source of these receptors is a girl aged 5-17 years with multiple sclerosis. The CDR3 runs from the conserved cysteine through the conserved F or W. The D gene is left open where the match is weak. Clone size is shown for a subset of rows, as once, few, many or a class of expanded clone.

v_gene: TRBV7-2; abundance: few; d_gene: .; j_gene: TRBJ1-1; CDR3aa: CASSLGSGSNTEAFF; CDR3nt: TGTGCCAGCAGCTTAGGGTCAGGGAGCAACACTGAAGCTTTCTTT
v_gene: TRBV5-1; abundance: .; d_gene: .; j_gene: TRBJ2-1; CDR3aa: CTSSRSGGRSYNEQFF; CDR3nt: TGCACCAGCAGCCGGTCCGGGGGGCGCTCCTACAATGAGCAGTTCTTC
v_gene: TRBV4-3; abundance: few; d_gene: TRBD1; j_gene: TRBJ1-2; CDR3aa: CASSQGWDSGYGYTF; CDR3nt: TGCGCCAGCAGCCAAGGTTGGGACAGCGGCTATGGCTACACCTTC
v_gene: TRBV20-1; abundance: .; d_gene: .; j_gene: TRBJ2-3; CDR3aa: CSARDYLVALSTDTQYF; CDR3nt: TGCAGTGCTAGGGATTACCTAGTGGCGCTAAGCACAGATACGCAGTATTTT
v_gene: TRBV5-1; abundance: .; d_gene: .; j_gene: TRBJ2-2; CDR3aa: CASSLARNTGELFF; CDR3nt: TGCGCCAGCAGCTTGGCCAGAAACACCGGGGAGCTGTTTTTT
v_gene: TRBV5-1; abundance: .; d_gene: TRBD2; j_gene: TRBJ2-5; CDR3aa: CASSFVPRGGTYYNEQYF; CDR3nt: TGCGCCAGCAGCTTCGTCCCTCGCGGGGGGACATACTACAATGAGCAGTACTTC
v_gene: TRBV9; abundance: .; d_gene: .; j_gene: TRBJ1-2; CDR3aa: CTSSGTGDGYTF; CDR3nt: TGTACCAGCAGCGGGACTGGCGATGGCTACACCTTC
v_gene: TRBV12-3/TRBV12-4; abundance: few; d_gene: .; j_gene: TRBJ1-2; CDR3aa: CASRVGPNNYGYTF; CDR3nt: TGTGCCAGCAGGGTGGGTCCGAACAACTATGGCTACACCTTC
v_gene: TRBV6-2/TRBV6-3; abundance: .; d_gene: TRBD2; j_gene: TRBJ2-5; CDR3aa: CASSYPQERGVYFAQETQYF; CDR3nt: TGTGCCAGCAGTTACCCACAGGAGCGGGGGGTCTACTTTGCGCAAGAGACCCAGTACTTC
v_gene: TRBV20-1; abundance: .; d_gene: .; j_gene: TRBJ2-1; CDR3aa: CSAPVRLPYNEQFF; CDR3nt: TGCAGTGCTCCAGTACGACTCCCCTACAATGAGCAGTTCTTC
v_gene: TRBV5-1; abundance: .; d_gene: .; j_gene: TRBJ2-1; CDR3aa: CASSSLDSSYNEQFF; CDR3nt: TGCGCCAGCAGCTCGTTGGACTCCTCCTACAATGAGCAGTTCTTC
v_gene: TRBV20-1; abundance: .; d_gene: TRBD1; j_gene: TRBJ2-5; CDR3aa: CSAREPRTGQETQYF; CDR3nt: TGCAGTGCTAGAGAACCTAGGACAGGCCAAGAGACCCAGTACTTC
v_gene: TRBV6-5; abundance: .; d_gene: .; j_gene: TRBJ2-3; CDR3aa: CASRLQGGRDTQYF; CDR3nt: TGTGCCAGCAGGTTACAGGGAGGGAGAGATACGCAGTATTTT
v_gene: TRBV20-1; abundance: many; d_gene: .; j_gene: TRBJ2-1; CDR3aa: CSARARDRRSHNEQFF; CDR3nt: TGCAGTGCTAGGGCGAGGGACCGGCGCTCCCACAATGAGCAGTTCTTC
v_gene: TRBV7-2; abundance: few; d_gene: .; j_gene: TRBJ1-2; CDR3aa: CASSPTWGYTF; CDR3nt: TGTGCCAGCAGCCCAACTTGGGGCTACACCTTC
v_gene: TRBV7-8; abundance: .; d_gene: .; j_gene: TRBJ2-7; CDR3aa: CASSLLGTSFVEQYF; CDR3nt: TGTGCCAGCAGCTTACTCGGGACAAGTTTCGTCGAGCAGTACTTC
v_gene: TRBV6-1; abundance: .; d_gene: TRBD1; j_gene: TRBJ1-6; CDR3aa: CASTGTGVYNSPLHF; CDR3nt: TGTGCCAGTACCGGGACAGGGGTGTATAATTCACCCCTCCACTTT
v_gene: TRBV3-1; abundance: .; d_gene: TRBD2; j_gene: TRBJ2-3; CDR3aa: CASSQAGGDTQYF; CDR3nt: TGTGCCAGCAGCCAAGCGGGGGGAGATACGCAGTATTTT
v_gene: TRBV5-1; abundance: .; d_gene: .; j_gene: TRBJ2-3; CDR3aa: CASSLAAADTQYF; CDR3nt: TGCGCCAGCAGCTTGGCAGCCGCAGATACGCAGTATTTT
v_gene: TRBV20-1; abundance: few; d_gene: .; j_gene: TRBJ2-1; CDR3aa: CSARDGMRLYNEQFF; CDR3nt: TGCAGTGCTAGAGATGGAATGCGGCTTTACAATGAGCAGTTCTTC
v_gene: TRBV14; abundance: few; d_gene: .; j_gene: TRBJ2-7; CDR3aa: CASSPLRGRGSYEQYF; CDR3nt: TGTGCCAGCAGCCCCCTAAGGGGGAGAGGCTCCTACGAGCAGTACTTC
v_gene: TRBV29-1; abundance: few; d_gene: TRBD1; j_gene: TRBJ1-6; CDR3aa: CSVLGQGDSPLHF; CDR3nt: TGCAGCGTCCTAGGACAGGGTGATTCACCCCTCCACTTT
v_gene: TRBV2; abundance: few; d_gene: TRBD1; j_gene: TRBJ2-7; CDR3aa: CASRTGGYEQYF; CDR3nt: TGTGCCAGCAGGACAGGGGGCTACGAGCAGTACTTC
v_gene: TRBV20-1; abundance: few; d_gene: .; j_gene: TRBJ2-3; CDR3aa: CSAQRAGDTQYF; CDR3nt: TGCAGTGCCCAGAGAGCGGGAGATACGCAGTATTTT
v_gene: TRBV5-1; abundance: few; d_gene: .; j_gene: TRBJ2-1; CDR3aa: CASSFGGWSYNEQFF; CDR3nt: TGCGCCAGCAGCTTTGGGGGTTGGTCCTACAATGAGCAGTTCTTC
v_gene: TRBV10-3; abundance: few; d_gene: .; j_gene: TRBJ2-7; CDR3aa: CAISEGEQFFYEQYF; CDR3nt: TGTGCCATCAGTGAAGGGGAACAGTTCTTCTACGAGCAGTACTTC
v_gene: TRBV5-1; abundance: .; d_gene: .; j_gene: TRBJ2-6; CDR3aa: CASREMGANVLTF; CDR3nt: TGCGCCAGCAGGGAAATGGGGGCCAACGTCCTGACTTTC
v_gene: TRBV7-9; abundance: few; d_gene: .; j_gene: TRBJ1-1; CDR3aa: CASSLDLGLGMGTEAFF; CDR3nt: TGTGCCAGCAGCTTAGACTTAGGGCTGGGGATGGGGACTGAAGCTTTCTTT
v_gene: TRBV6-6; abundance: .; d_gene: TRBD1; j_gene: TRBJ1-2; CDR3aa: CASSRTGTRLDYGYTF; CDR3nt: TGTGCCAGCAGCAGGACAGGGACGAGGTTAGACTATGGCTACACCTTC
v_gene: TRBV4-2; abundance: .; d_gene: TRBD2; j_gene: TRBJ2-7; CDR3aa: CASSQGTSSFYEQYF; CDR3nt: TGTGCCAGCAGCCAGGGGACTAGCAGTTTCTACGAGCAGTACTTC
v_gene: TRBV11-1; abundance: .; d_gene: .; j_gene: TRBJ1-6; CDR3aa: CASSPRGRSGFNSPLHF; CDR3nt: TGTGCCAGCAGCCCTAGGGGGAGATCCGGTTTTAATTCACCCCTCCACTTT
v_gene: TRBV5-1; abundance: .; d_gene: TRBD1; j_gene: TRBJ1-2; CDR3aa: CASSPDRPLQGYTF; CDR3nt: TGCGCCAGCAGCCCGGACAGGCCCCTTCAAGGCTACACCTTC
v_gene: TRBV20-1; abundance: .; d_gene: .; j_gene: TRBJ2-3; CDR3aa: CSARTSAGTDTQYF; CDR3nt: TGCAGTGCTAGGACTAGTGCTGGCACAGATACGCAGTATTTT
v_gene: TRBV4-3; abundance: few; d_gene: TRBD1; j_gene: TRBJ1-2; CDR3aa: CASSQITTGGNYGYTF; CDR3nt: TGCGCCAGCAGCCAAATTACGACAGGGGGAAACTATGGCTACACCTTC
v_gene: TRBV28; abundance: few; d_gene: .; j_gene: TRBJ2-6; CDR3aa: CASTYQSDSGANVLTF; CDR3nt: TGTGCCAGCACTTACCAATCGGACTCTGGGGCCAACGTCCTGACTTTC
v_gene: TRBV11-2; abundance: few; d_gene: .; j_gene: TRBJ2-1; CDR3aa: CASSLAYGTHNEQFF; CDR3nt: TGTGCCAGCAGCTTAGCATACGGGACCCACAATGAGCAGTTCTTC
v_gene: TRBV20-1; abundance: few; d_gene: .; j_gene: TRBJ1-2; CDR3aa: CSATRLERWDDGGYTF; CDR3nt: TGCAGTGCCACCCGCTTGGAAAGGTGGGACGACGGTGGCTACACCTTC
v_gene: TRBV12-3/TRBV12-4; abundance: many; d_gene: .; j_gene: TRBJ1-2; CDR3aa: CASSLGSGYGYTF; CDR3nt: TGTGCCAGCAGTTTAGGCAGTGGATATGGCTACACCTTC
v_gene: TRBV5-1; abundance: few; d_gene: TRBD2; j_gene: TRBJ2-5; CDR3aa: CASSRSAGQETQYF; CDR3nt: TGCGCCAGCAGCAGATCAGCGGGGCAAGAGACCCAGTACTTC
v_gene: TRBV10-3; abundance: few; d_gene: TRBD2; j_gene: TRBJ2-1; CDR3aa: CAISTSGEGNNEQFF; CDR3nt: TGTGCCATCAGTACTAGCGGGGAAGGTAACAATGAGCAGTTCTTC
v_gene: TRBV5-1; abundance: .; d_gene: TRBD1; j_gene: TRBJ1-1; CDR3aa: CASSLAPGRGTTEAFF; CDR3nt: TGCGCCAGCAGCTTGGCCCCCGGCAGGGGGACTACTGAAGCTTTCTTT
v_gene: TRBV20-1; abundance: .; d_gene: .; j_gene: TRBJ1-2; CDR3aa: CSARDLAEAPNYGYTF; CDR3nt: TGCAGTGCTAGAGATCTAGCAGAGGCCCCTAACTATGGCTACACCTTC
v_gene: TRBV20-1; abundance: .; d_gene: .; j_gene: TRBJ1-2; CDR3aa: CSARGPVADGYTF; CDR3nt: TGCAGTGCCAGAGGTCCCGTAGCGGATGGCTACACCTTC
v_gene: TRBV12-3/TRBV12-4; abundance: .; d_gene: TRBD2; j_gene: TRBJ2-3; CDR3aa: CASSSHSGGGQDAQYF; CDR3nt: TGTGCCAGCAGCTCGCATAGCGGGGGGGGACAAGATGCGCAGTATTTT
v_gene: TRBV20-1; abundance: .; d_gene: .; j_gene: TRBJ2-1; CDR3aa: CSAISSLPGRDYNEQFF; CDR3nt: TGCAGTGCCATATCAAGTCTACCGGGACGAGATTACAATGAGCAGTTCTTC
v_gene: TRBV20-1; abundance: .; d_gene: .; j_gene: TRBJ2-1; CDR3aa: CSARGAYTRNEQFF; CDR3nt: TGCAGTGCTAGGGGGGCCTACACAAGGAATGAGCAGTTCTTC
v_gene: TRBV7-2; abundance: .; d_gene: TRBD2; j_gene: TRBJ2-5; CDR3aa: CASSLKLGRAGRVQETQYF; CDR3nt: TGTGCCAGCAGCTTAAAGCTCGGGCGGGCAGGGAGGGTCCAAGAGACCCAGTACTTC
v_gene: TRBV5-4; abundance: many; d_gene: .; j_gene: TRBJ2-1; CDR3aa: CASSAVYNEQFF; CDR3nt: TGTGCCAGCAGCGCGGTCTACAATGAGCAGTTCTTC
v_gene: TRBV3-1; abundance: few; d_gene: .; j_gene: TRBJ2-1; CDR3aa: CASSQKVGLANNEQFF; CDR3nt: TGTGCCAGCAGCCAAAAGGTGGGTCTAGCGAACAATGAGCAGTTCTTC
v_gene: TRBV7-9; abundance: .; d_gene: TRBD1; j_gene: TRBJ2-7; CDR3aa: CASSPRTGGPPSSYEQYF; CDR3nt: TGTGCCAGCAGCCCAAGGACAGGGGGCCCCCCGAGCTCCTACGAGCAGTACTTC
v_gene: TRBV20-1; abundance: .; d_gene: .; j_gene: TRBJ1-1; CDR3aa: CSAITSGEMNTEAFF; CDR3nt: TGCAGTGCCATCACTTCGGGGGAGATGAACACTGAAGCTTTCTTT
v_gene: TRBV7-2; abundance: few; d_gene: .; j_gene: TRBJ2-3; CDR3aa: CASSPTGGRDTQYF; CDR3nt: TGTGCCAGCAGCCCTACGGGGGGCCGGGATACGCAGTATTTT
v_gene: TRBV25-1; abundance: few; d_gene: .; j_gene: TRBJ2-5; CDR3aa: CASSGVGTAVKETPYF; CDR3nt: TGTGCCAGCAGCGGGGTTGGGACGGCCGTCAAAGAGACCCCGTACTTC
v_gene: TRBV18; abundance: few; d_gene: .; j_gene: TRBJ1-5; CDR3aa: CASSPEGHSNQPQHF; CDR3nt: TGTGCCAGCTCACCAGAGGGGCATAGCAATCAGCCCCAGCATTTT